This paragraph reports one T cell receptor (beta chain). This entry is derived from a study of blood T cell repertoires in COVID-19. Study-level background: The analysed material was cDNA or gDNA that came from T cells, B-cell-depleted T cells, or PBMCs.

Germline V gene data show CDR1 as MNHEY and CDR2 as SVGAGI. CDR3 length equals 16 residues. V was shortened by 0 bases and J by 5 bases, with 16 bases between the two germline ends. The authors' processing: Researchers report that nucleated cell counts were estimated from reference gene primer amplification. Assay used: immunoSEQ multiplex PCR; TCRdb lists only in-frame clones, some missing. V, J and clone size derive from that table, while D and trimming were established from the DNA sequence. The data contain 60,000 to 70,000 clones, about 86% of them seen just once; the ten biggest clones take up approximately 1.5%.

This chain connects TRBV6-5 to TRBJ1-1; the D gene is possibly TRBD1 (5 bases). The sequence came from an older woman with acute or convalescent COVID-19. Sequencing was done on a sample of peripheral blood. The DNA for the CDR3 is TGTGCCAGCAGTTACTCGACTGGCAGGGTGGCGACTGAAGCTTTCTTT. This gives the protein CASSYSTGRVATEAFF.